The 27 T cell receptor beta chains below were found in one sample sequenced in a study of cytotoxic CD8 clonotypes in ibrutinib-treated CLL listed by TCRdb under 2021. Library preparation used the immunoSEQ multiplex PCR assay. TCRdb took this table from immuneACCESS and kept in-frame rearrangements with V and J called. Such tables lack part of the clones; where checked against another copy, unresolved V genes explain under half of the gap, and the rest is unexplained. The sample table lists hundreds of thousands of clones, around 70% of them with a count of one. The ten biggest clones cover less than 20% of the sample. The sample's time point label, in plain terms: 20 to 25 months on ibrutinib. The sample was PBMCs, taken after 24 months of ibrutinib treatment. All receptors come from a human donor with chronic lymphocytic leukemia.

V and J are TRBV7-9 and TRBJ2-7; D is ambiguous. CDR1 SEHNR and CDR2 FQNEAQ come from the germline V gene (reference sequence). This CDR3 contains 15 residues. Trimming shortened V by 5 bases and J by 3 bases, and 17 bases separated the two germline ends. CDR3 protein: CASSLRTDGSYEQYF. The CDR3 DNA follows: TGTGCCAGCAGCCTCCGGACGGACGGCAGCTACGAGCAGTACTTC.

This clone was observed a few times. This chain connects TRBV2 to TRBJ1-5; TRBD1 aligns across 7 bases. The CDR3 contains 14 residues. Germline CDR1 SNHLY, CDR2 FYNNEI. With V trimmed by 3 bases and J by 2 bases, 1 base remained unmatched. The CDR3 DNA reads TGTGCCAGCAGTGACAGGGGGGGCAATCAGCCCCAGCATTTT. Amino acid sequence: CASSDRGGNQPQHF.

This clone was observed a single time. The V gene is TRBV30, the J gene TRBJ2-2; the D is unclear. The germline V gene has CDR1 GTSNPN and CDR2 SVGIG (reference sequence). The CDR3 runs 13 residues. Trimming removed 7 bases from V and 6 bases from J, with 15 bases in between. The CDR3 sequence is CASIAVHSGELFF. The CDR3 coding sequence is TGTGCCTCCATTGCGGTACACTCCGGGGAGCTGTTTTTT. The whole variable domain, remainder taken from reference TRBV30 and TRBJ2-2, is SQTIHQWPATLVQPVGSPLSLECTVEGTSNPNLYWYRQAAGRGLQLLFYSVGIGQISSEVPQNLSASRPQDRQFILSSKKLLLSDSGFYLCASIAVHSGELFFGEGSRLTVL.

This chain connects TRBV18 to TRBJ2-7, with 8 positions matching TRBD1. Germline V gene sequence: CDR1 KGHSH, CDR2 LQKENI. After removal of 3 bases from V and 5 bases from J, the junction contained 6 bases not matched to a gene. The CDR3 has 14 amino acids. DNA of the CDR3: TGTGCCAGCTCACCCCAAGGACAGGGCCACGAGCAGTACTTC. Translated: CASSPQGQGHEQYF. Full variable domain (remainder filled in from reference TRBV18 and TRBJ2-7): NAGVMQNPRHLVRRRGQEARLRCSPMKGHSHVYWYRQLPEEGLKFMVYLQKENIIDESGMPKERFSAEFPKEGPSILRIQQVVRGDSAAYFCASSPQGQGHEQYFGPGTRLTVT.

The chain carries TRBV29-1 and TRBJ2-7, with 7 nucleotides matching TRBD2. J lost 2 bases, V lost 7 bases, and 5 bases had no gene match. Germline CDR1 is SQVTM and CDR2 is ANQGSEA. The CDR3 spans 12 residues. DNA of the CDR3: TGCAGCGGGATAAGCGGGACCTACGAGCAGTACTTC. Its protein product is CSGISGTYEQYF.

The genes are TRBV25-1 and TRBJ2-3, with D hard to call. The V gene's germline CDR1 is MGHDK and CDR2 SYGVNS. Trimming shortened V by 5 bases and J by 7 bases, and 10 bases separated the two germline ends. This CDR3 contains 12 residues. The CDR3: CASSRVSNTQYF. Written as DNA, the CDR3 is TGTGCCAGCAGTCGCGTTTCGAATACGCAGTATTTT.

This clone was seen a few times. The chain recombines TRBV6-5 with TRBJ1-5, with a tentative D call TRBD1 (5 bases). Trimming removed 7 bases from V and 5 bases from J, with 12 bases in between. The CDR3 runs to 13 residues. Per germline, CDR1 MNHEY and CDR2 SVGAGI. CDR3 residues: CASNGGYDQPQHF. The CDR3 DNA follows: TGTGCCAGCAATGGGGGATACGATCAGCCCCAGCATTTT.

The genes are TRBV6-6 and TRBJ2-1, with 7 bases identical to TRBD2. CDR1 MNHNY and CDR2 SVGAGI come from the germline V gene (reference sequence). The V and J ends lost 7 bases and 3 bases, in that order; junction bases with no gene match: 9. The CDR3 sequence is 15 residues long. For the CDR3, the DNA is TGTGCCAGCATGGTCGGTGGGGAGGGCTACAATGAGCAGTTCTTC. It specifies CASMVGGEGYNEQFF.

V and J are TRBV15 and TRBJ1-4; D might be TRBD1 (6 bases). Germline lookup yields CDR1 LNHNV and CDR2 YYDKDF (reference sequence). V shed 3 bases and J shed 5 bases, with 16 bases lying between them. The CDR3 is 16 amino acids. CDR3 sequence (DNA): TGTGCCACCAGCAGGGAGGCGCAGGGGCTAAATGAAAAACTGTTTTTT. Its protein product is CATSREAQGLNEKLFF.

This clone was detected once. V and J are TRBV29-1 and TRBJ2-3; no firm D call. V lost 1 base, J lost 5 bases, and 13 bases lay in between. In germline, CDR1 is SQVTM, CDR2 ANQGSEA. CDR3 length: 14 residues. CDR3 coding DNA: TGCAGCGTTGAAGGAAACTTGCGGAGAGATACGCAGTATTTT. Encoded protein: CSVEGNLRRDTQYF.

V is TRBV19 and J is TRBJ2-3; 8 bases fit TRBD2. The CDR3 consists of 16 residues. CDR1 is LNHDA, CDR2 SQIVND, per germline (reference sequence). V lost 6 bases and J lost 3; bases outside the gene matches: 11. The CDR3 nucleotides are TGTGCCAGTAGATCTGGGACTAGAGGCTCTACAGATACGCAGTATTTT. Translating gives CASRSGTRGSTDTQYF. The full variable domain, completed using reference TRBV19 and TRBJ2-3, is DGGITQSPKYLFRKEGQNVTLSCEQNLNHDAMYWYRQDPGQGLRLIYYSQIVNDFQKGDIAEGYSVSREKKESFPLTVTSAQKNPTAFYLCASRSGTRGSTDTQYFGPGTRLTVL.

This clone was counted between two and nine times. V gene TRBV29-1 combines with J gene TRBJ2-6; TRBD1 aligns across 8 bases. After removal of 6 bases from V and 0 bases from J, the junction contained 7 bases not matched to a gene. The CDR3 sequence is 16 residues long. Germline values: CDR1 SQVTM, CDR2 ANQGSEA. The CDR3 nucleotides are TGCAGCGTCCCGGGACAGGATCGCTCTGGGGCCAACGTCCTGACTTTC. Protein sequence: CSVPGQDRSGANVLTF.

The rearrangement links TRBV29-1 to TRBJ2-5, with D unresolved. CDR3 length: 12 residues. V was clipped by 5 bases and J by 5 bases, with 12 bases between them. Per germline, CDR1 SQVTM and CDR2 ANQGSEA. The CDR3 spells CSVKRDWETQYF. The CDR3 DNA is TGCAGCGTTAAAAGGGATTGGGAGACCCAGTACTTC.

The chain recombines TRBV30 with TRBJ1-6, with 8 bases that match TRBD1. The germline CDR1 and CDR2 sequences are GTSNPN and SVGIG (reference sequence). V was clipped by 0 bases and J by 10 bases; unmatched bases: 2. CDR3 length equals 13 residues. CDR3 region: CAWSVQGGSPLHF. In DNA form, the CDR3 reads TGTGCCTGGAGTGTACAGGGGGGCTCACCCCTCCACTTT. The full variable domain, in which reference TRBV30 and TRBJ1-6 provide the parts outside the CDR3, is SQTIHQWPATLVQPVGSPLSLECTVEGTSNPNLYWYRQAAGRGLQLLFYSVGIGQISSEVPQNLSASRPQDRQFILSSKKLLLSDSGFYLCAWSVQGGSPLHFGNGTRLTVT.

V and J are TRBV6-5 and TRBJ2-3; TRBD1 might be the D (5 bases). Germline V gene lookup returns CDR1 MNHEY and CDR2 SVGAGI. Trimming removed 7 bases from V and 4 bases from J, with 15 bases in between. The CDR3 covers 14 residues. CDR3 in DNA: TGTGCCAGCAAATTTTCGCAAGGGGCAGATACGCAGTATTTT. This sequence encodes CASKFSQGADTQYF.

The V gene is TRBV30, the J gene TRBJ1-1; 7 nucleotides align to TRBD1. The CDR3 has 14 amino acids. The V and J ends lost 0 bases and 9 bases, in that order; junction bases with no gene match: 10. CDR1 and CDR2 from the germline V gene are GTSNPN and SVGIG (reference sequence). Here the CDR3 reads CAWSVGVRGAQAFF. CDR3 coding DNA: TGTGCCTGGAGTGTAGGAGTCAGGGGGGCGCAAGCTTTCTTT.

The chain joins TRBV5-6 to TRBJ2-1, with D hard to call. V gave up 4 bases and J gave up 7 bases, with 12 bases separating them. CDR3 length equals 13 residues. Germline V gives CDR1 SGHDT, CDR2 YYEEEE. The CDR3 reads CASSPTLGNEQFF. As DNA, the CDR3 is TGTGCCAGCAGCCCTACCCTGGGGAATGAGCAGTTCTTC.

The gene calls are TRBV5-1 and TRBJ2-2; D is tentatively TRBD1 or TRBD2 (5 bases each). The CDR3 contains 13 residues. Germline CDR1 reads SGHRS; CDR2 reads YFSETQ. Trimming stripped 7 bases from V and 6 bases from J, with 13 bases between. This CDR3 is CASFQGGPGELFF. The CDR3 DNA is TGCGCCAGCTTCCAGGGCGGGCCCGGGGAGCTGTTTTTT.

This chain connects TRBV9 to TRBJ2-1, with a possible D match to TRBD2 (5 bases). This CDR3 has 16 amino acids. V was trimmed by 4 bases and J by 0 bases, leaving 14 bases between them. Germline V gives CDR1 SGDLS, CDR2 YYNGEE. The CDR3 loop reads CASSRDLASSYNEQFF. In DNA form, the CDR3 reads TGTGCCAGCAGCCGGGATCTGGCGAGCTCCTACAATGAGCAGTTCTTC.

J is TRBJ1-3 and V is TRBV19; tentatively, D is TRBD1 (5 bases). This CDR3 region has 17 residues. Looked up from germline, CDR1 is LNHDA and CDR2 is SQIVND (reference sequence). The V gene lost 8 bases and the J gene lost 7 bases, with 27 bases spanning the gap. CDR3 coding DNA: TGTGCCAGTCTCGATTTTTCGGCGGGGACCGGTAGGAACACCATATATTTT. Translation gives CASLDFSAGTGRNTIYF. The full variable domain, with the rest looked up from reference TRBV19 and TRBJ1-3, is DGGITQSPKYLFRKEGQNVTLSCEQNLNHDAMYWYRQDPGQGLRLIYYSQIVNDFQKGDIAEGYSVSREKKESFPLTVTSAQKNPTAFYLCASLDFSAGTGRNTIYFGEGSWLTVV.

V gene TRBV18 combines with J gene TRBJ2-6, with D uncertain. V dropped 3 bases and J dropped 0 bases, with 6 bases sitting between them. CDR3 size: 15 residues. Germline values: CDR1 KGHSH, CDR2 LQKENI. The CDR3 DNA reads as TGTGCCAGCTCACCCCCGAACTCTGGGGCCAACGTCCTGACTTTC. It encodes CASSPPNSGANVLTF.

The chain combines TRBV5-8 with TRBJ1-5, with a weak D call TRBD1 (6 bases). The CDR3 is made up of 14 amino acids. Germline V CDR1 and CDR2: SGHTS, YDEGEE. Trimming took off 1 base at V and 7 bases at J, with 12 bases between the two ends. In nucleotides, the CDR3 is TGTGCCAGCAGCTTGCAGGGGTGGAGCCAGCCCCAGCATTTT. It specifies CASSLQGWSQPQHF. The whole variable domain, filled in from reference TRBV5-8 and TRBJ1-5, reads EAGVTQSPTHLIKTRGQQATLRCSPISGHTSVYWYQQALGLGLQFLLWYDEGEERNRGNFPPRFSGRQFPNYSSELNVNALELEDSALYLCASSLQGWSQPQHFGDGTRLSIL.

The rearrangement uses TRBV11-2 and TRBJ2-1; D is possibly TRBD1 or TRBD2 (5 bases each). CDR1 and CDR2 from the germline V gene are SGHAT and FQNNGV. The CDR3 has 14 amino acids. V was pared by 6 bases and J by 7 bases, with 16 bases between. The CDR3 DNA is TGTGCCAGCAGTCCCGGGACCTATAGGAATGAGCAGTTCTTC. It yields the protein CASSPGTYRNEQFF.

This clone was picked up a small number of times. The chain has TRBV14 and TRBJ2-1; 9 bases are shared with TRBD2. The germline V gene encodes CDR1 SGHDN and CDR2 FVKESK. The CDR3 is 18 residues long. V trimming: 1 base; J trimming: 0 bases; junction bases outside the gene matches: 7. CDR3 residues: CASSQVSSGRRSYNEQFF. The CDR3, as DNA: TGTGCCAGCAGCCAAGTCTCCAGCGGGAGGCGCTCCTACAATGAGCAGTTCTTC.

This CDR3 reads CASGFGTGVNGYTF. The CDR3 nucleotides are TGTGCTAGTGGTTTCGGGACAGGGGTTAATGGCTACACCTTC. The chain has TRBV12-5 and TRBJ1-2, with 10 bases matching TRBD1. The CDR3 spans 14 residues. V lost 3 bases, J lost 6 bases, and 4 bases stayed unmatched. CDR1 is LGHNT, CDR2 FRNRAP, per germline. Full variable domain (rest looked up from reference TRBV12-5 and TRBJ1-2): DARVTQTPRHKVTEMGQEVTMRCQPILGHNTVFWYRQTMMQGLELLAYFRNRAPLDDSGMPKDRFSAEMPDATLATLKIQPSEPRDSAVYFCASGFGTGVNGYTFGSGTRLTVV.

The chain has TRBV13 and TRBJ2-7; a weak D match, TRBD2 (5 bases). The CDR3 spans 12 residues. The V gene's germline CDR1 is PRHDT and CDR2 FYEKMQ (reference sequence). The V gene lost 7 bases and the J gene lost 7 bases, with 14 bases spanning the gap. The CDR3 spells CASNDGRGEQYF. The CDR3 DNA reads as TGTGCCAGCAACGACGGCCGAGGGGAGCAGTACTTC.

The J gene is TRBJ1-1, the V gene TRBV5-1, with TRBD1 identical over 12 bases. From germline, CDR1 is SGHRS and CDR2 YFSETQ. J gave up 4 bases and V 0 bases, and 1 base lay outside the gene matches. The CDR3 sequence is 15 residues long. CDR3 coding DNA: TGCGCCAGCAGCTTGGGGGACAGGGGGCCCACTGAAGCTTTCTTT. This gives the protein CASSLGDRGPTEAFF.